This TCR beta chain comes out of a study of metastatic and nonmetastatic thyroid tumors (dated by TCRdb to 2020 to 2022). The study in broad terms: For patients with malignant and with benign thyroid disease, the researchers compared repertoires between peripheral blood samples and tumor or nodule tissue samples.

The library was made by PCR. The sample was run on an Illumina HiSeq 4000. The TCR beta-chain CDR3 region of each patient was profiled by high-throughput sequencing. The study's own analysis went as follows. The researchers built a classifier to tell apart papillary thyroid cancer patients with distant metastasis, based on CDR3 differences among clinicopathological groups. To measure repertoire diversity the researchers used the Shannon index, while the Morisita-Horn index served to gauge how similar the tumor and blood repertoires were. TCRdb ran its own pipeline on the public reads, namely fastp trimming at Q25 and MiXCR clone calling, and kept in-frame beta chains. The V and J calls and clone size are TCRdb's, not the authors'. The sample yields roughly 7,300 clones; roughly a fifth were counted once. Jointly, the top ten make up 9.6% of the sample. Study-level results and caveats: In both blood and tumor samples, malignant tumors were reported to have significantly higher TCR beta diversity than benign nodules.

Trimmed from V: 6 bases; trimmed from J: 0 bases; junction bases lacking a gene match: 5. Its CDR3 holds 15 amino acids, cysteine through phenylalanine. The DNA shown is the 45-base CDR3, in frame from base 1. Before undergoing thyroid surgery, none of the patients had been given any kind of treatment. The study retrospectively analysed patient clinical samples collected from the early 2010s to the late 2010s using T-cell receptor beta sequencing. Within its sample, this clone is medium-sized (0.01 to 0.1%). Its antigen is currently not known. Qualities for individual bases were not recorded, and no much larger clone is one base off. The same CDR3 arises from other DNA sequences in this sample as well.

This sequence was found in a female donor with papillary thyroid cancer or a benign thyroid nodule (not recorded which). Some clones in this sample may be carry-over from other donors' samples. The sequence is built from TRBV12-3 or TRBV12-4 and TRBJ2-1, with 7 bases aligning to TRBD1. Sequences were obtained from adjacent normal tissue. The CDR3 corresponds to CASSPTGVSYNEQFF. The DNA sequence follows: TGTGCCAGCAGCCCTACAGGGGTCTCCTACAATGAGCAGTTCTTC.